This section outlines one T cell receptor beta chain sequence together with its context. Its antigen is unknown. These data come from a study of memory CD4+ T cells and cytomegalovirus serostatus. The sort gate was single viable CD3+CD4+CD8-CD45RO+ cells for memory CD4+ T cells. Produced via immunoSEQ multiplex PCR; TCRdb's table is partial and in-frame only. The sample shows around 99,000 clones, 75% to 90% of them seen only once. Overall study findings and caveats: CD4+ memory repertoires contained about two fifths of the 164 reported CMV TCRbeta sequences.

Material for sequencing was memory CD4+ T cells from blood. This receptor was identified in an adult in good health and CMV-seropositive.

The CDR3 nucleotides read TGTGCCAGCAGCTTCGGACAGCGTAATGAAAAACTGTTTTTT. This gives the protein CASSFGQRNEKLFF. The V gene is TRBV5-6, the J gene TRBJ1-4; D might be TRBD1 (6 bases). V dropped 2 bases and J dropped 4 bases, with 9 bases sitting between them. Germline V gene sequence: CDR1 SGHDT, CDR2 YYEEEE. This CDR3 is 14 amino acids long. Together with reference TRBV5-6 and TRBJ1-4, the CDR3 gives the full variable domain: DAGVTQSPTHLIKTRGQQVTLRCSPKSGHDTVSWYQQALGQGPQFIFQYYEEEERQRGNFPDRFSGHQFPNYSSELNVNALLLGDSALYLCASSFGQRNEKLFFGSGTQLSVL.